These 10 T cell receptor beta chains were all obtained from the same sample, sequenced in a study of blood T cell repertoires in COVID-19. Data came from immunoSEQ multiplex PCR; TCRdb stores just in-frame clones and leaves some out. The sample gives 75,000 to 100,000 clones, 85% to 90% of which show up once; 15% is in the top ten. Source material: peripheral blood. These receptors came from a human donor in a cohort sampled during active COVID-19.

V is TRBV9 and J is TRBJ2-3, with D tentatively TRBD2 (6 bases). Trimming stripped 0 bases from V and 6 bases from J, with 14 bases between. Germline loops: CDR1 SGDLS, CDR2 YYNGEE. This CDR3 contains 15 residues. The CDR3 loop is CASSVGGVLVDTQYF. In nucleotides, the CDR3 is TGTGCCAGCAGCGTAGGGGGGGTTCTTGTGGATACGCAGTATTTT.

The CDR3: CASSGGWGTDTQYF. The CDR3 coding sequence is TGTGCCAGCAGCGGCGGGTGGGGCACAGATACGCAGTATTTT. The chain recombines TRBV6-5 with TRBJ2-3, with D perhaps TRBD2 (5 bases). Trimming stripped 6 bases from V and 1 base from J, with 11 bases between. This CDR3 has 14 amino acids. The germline CDR1 and CDR2 sequences are MNHEY and SVGAGI.

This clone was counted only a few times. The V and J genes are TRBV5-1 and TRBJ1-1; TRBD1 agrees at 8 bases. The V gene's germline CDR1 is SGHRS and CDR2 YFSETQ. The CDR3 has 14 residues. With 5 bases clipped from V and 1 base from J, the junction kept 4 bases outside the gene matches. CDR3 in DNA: TGCGCCAGCAGATTACAGGGGGGGAACACTGAAGCTTTCTTT. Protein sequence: CASRLQGGNTEAFF.

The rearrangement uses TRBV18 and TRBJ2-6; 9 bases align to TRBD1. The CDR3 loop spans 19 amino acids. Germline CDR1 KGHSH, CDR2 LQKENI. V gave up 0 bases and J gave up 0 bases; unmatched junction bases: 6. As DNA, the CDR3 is TGTGCCAGCTCACCACCCGGGACAGGGTTAGTCTCTGGGGCCAACGTCCTGACTTTC. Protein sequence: CASSPPGTGLVSGANVLTF. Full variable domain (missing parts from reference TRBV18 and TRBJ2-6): NAGVMQNPRHLVRRRGQEARLRCSPMKGHSHVYWYRQLPEEGLKFMVYLQKENIIDESGMPKERFSAEFPKEGPSILRIQQVVRGDSAAYFCASSPPGTGLVSGANVLTFGAGSRLTVL.

The CDR3 DNA is TGTGCCAGCAGCACATCGGGACAGTGGGCTTCACCCCTCCACTTT. It specifies CASSTSGQWASPLHF. The genes are TRBV7-9 and TRBJ1-6, with 7 bases matching TRBD1. The CDR3 totals 15 residues. Per the germline V gene, CDR1 is SEHNR and CDR2 is FQNEAQ (reference sequence). Losses at the gene ends were 5 bases for V and 9 bases for J; bases not matched to a gene: 10.

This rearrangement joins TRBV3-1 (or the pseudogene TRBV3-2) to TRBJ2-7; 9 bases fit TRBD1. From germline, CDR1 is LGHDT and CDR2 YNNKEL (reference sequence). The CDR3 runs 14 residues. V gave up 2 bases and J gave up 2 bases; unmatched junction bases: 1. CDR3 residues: CASSQRQGAYEQYF. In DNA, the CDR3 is TGTGCCAGCAGCCAAAGACAGGGGGCCTACGAGCAGTACTTC.

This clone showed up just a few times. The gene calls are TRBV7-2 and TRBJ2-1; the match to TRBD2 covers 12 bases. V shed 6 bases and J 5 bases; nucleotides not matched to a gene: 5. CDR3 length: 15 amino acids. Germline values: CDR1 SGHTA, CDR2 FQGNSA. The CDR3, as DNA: TGTGCCAGCAGTTCGGGACTAGCGGGTAACAATGAGCAGTTCTTC. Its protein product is CASSSGLAGNNEQFF.

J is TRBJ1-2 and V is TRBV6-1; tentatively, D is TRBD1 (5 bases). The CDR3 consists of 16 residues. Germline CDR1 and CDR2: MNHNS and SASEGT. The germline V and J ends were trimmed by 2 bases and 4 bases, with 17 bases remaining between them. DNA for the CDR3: TGTGCCAGCAGTGAACTATCGGGGGGACGGGGCTATGGCTACACCTTC. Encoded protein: CASSELSGGRGYGYTF.

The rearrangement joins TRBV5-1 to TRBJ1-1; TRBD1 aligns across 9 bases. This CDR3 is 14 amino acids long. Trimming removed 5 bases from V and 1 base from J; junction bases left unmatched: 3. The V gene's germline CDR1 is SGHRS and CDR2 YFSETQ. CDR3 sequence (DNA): TGCGCCAGCAGTCGGGACAGGGCGAACACTGAAGCTTTCTTT. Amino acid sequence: CASSRDRANTEAFF.

In nucleotides, the CDR3 is TGTGCCAGCAGTTACTCCCCGGGACAAGTAACTGAAGCTTTCTTT. Translation gives CASSYSPGQVTEAFF. The V gene is TRBV6-5, the J gene TRBJ1-1; tentatively, D is TRBD1 (6 bases). Trimming left V 0 bases short and J 5 bases short, with 13 bases between. The CDR3 consists of 15 residues. Germline values: CDR1 MNHEY, CDR2 SVGAGI.